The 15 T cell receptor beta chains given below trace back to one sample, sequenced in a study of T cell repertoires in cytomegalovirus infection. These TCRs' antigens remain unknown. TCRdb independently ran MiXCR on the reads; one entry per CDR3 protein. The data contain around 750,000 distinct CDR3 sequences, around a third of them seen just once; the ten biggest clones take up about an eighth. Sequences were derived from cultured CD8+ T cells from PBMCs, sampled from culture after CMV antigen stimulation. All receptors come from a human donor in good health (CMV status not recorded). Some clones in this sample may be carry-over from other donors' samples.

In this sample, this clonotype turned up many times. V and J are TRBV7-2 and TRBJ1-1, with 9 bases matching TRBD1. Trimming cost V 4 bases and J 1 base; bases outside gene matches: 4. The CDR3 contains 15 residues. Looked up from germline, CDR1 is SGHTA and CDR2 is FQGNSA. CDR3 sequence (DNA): TGTGCCAGCAGCTCCCCGGACAGGGGGAACACTGAAGCTTTCTTT. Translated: CASSSPDRGNTEAFF.

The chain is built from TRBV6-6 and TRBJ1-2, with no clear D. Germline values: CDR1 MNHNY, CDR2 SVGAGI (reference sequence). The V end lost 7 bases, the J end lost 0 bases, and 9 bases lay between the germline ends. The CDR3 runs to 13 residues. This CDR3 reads CASMAVSNYGYTF. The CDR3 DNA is TGTGCCAGCATGGCAGTCTCTAACTATGGCTACACCTTC.

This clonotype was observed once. CDR3 residues: CASSPFRDLREDIQYF. The DNA for the CDR3 is TGTGCCAGCAGCCCCTTTCGGGACTTACGAGAGGACATTCAGTACTTC. The V gene is TRBV3-1, the J gene TRBJ2-4, with D possibly TRBD2 on 6 matching bases. Trimming cost V 4 bases and J 8 bases, with 21 bases left between them. Germline CDR1 is LGHDT and CDR2 is YNNKEL (reference sequence). The CDR3 runs to 16 residues.

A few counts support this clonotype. CDR3 amino acids: CASSPGQGVDTEAFF. Written as DNA, the CDR3 is TGTGCCAGCAGCCCGGGACAGGGGGTTGACACTGAAGCTTTCTTT. V gene TRBV7-6 combines with J gene TRBJ1-1; 11 bases align to TRBD1. This CDR3 region has 15 residues. Looked up from germline, CDR1 is SGHVS and CDR2 is FNYEAQ. The V segment lost 5 bases and the J segment 3 bases; nucleotides outside the gene matches: 5.

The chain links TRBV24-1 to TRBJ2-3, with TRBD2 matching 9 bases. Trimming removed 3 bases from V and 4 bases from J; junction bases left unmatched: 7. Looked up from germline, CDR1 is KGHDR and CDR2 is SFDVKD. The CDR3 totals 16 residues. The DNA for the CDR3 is TGTGCCACCAGTGATCCCGCGGGGGGGGCCTCAGATACGCAGTATTTT. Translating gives CATSDPAGGASDTQYF.

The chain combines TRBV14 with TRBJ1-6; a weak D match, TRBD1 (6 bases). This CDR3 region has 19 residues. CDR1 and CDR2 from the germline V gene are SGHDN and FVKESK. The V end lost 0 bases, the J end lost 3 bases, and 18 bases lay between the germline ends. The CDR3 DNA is TGTGCCAGCAGCCAAGATCCCAGGAGAGGGGGGAACTATAATTCACCCCTCCACTTT. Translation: CASSQDPRRGGNYNSPLHF.

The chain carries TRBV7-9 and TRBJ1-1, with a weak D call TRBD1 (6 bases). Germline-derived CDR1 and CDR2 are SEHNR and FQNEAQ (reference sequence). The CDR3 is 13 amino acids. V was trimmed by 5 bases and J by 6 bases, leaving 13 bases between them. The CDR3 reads CASSPGQSAEAFF. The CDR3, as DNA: TGTGCCAGCAGCCCTGGACAGAGCGCTGAAGCTTTCTTT.

The CDR3 protein is CASSTTDGNEKLFF. The CDR3 region has the DNA TGCGCCAGCAGTACAACGGACGGAAATGAAAAACTGTTTTTT. The V call is TRBV5-1, the J call TRBJ1-4; D is unresolved. The CDR3 loop spans 14 amino acids. Germline CDR1 reads SGHRS; CDR2 reads YFSETQ. Trimming took off 5 bases at V and 5 bases at J, with 13 bases between the two ends. The whole variable domain, filled in from reference TRBV5-1 and TRBJ1-4, reads KAGVTQTPRYLIKTRGQQVTLSCSPISGHRSVSWYQQTPGQGLQFLFEYFSETQRNKGNFPGRFSGRQFSNSRSEMNVSTLELGDSALYLCASSTTDGNEKLFFGSGTQLSVL.

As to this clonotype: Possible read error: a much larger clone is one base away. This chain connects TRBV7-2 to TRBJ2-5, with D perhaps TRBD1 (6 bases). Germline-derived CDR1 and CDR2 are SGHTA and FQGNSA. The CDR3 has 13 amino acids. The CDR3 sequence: CANSLAGVETQYF. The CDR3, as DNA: TGTGCCAACAGCTTAGCAGGGGTGGAGACCCAGTACTTC.

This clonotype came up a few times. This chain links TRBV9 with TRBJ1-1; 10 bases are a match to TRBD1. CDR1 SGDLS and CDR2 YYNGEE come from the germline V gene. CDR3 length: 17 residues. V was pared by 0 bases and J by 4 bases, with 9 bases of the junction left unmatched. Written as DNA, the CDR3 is TGTGCCAGCAGCGTAGGAGGGACAGGGGCGGCGAGCACTGAAGCTTTCTTT. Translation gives CASSVGGTGAASTEAFF.

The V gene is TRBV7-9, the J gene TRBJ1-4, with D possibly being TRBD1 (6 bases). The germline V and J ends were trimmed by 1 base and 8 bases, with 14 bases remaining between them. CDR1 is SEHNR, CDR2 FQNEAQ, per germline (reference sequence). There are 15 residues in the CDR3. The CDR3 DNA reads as TGTGCCAGCAGCTTAGGAGCCAGGGGAAAAGAAAAACTGTTTTTT. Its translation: CASSLGARGKEKLFF.

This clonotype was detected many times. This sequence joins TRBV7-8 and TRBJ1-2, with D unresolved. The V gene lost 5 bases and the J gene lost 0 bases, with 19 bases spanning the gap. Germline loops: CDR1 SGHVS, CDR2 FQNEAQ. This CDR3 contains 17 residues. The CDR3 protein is CASSPTGGKPTNYGYTF. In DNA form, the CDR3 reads TGTGCCAGCAGCCCCACCGGTGGCAAACCGACTAACTATGGCTACACCTTC.

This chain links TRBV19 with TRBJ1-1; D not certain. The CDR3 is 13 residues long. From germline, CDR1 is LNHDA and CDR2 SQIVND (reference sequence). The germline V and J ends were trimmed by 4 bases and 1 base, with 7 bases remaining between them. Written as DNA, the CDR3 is TGTGCCAGTAGTAACGAGGGGAACACTGAAGCTTTCTTT. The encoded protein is CASSNEGNTEAFF.

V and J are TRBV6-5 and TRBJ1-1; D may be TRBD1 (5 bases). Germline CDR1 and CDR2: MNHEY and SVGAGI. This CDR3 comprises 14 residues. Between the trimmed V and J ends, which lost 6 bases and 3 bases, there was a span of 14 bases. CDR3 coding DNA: TGTGCCAGCAGCCACGGGGGGGGAGACACTGAAGCTTTCTTT. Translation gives CASSHGGGDTEAFF.

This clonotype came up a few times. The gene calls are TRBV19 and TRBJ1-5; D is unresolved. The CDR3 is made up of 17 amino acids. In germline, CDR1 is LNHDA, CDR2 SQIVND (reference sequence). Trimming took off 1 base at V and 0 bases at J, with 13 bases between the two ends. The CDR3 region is CASSIAPGEYSNQPQHF. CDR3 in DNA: TGTGCCAGTAGTATAGCCCCGGGAGAGTATAGCAATCAGCCCCAGCATTTT.